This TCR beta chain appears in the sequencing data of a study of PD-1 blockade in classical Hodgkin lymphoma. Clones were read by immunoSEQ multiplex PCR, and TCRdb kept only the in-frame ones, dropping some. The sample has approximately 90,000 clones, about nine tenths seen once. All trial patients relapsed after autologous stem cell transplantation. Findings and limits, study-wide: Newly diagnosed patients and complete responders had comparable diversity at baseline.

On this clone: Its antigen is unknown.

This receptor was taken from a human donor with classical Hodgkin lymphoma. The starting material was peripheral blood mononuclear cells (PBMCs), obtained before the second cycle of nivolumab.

Here the CDR3 reads CASSRDGLGAFF. CDR3 nucleotides: TGTGCCAGCAGTCGGGACGGGTTGGGGGCTTTCTTT. The V gene is TRBV25-1, the J gene TRBJ1-1, with D maybe TRBD1 (5 bases). Trimming took off 5 bases at V and 11 bases at J, with 15 bases between the two ends. The CDR3 runs 12 residues. Germline V gives CDR1 MGHDK, CDR2 SYGVNS.